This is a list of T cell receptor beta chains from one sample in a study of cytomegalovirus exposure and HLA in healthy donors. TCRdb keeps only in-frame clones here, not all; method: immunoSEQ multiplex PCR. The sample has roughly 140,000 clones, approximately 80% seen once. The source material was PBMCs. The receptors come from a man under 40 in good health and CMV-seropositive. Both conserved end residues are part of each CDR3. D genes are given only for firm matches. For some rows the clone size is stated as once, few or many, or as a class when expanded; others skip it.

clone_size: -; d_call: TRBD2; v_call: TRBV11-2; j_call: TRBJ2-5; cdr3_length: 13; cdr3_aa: CASRPSGPETQYF; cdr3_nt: TGTGCCAGCCGACCTAGCGGGCCAGAGACCCAGTACTTC
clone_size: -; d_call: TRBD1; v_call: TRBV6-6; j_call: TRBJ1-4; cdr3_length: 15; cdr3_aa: CASSYRTGESSGLFF; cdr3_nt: TGTGCCAGCAGTTACCGAACAGGGGAGAGTAGCGGACTGTTTTTT
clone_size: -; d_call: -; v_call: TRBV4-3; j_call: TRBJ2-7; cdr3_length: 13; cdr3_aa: CASSQGSSYEQYF; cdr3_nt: TGCGCCAGCAGCCAAGGGAGTTCCTACGAGCAGTACTTC
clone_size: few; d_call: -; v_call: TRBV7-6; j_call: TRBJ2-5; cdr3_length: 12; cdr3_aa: CASSLHRETQYF; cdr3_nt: TGTGCCAGCAGCTTACACCGGGAGACCCAGTACTTC
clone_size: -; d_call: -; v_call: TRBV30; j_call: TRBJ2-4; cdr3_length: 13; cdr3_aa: CAWSGGAKNIQYF; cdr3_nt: TGTGCCTGGAGCGGGGGAGCCAAAAACATTCAGTACTTC
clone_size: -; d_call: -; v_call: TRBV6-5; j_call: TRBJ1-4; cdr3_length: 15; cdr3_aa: CASSYSLNKEEKLFF; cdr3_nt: TGTGCCAGCAGTTACTCGTTGAATAAGGAGGAAAAACTGTTTTTT
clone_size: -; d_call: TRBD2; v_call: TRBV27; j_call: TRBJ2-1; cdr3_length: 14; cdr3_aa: CATLGLAGPNEQFF; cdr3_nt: TGTGCCACCTTGGGACTAGCGGGACCCAATGAGCAGTTCTTC
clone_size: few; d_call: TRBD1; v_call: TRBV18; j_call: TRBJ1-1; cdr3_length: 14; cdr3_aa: CASSASGTGDRAFF; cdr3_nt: TGTGCCAGCTCAGCATCCGGGACAGGGGATCGAGCTTTCTTT
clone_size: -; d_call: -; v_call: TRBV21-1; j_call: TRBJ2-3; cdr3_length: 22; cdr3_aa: CASSKVGRFFGSGRKVKDTQYF; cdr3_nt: TGTGCCAGCAGCAAAGTTGGGCGGTTTTTTGGTAGCGGGAGGAAGGTTAAGGATACGCAGTATTTT
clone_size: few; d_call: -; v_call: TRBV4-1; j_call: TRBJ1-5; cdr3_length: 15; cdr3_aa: CASSRLDGGNQPQHF; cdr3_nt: TGCGCCAGCAGCCGACTCGACGGAGGCAATCAGCCCCAGCATTTT
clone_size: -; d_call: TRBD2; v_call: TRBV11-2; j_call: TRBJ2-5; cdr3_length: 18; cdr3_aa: CASSLDLETSGAVETQYF; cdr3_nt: TGTGCCAGCAGCTTAGATCTAGAGACTAGCGGGGCGGTAGAGACCCAGTACTTC
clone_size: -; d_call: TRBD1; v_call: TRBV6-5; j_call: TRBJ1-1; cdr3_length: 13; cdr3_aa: CASCKQGATEAFF; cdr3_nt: TGTGCCAGCTGTAAACAGGGGGCTACTGAAGCTTTCTTT
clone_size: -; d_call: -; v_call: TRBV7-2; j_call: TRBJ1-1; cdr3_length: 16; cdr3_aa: CASSSSVDRWNTEAFF; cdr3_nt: TGTGCCAGCAGCTCCTCGGTGGACAGATGGAACACTGAAGCTTTCTTT
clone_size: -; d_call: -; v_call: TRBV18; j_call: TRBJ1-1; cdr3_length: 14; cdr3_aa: CASSLHRETTEAFF; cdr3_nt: TGTGCCAGCTCGCTACACAGGGAAACCACTGAAGCTTTCTTT
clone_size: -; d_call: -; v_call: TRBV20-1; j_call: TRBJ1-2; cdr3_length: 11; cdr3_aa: CSASYRDGYTF; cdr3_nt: TGCAGTGCTAGCTACAGGGACGGCTACACCTTC
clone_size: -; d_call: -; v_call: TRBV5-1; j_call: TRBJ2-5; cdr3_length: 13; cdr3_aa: CASSMTAQETQYF; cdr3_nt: TGCGCCAGCAGCATGACAGCCCAAGAGACCCAGTACTTC